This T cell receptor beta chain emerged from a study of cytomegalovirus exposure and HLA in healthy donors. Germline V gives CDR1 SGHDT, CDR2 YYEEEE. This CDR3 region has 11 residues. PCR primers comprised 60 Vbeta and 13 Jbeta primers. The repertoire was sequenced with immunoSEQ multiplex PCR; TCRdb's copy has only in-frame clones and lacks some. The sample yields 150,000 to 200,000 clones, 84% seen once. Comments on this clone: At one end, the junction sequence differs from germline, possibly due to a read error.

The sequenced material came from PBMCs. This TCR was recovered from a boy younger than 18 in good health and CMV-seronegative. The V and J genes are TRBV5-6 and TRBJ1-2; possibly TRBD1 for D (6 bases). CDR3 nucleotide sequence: TGTGCCAGCAGCTTCTCCAGGGGCTTTAACTTC. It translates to CASSFSRGFNF.